This entry features one T cell receptor (beta chain) sequence. The assay was immunoSEQ multiplex PCR, and TCRdb's table has in-frame clones only and misses some. Here the sample spans over 50,000 clones, 81% being singletons. The entry originates in a study of blood T cell repertoires in COVID-19. Across the whole study: Some COVID-19 samples were acute and others convalescent; all came from the United States, Italy and Spain. Nucleic acid was either cDNA or gDNA, and it came from T cells, B-cell-depleted T cells, or PBMCs.

This CDR3 is 16 amino acids long. Trimming took 6 bases from V and 5 from J; bases not matched to a gene: 12. The gene calls are TRBV23-1 and TRBJ1-5; 8 bases map to TRBD1. TRBV23-1 is an open reading frame whose function is uncertain. The sequence was obtained from an elderly man with acute or convalescent COVID-19. Input material: peripheral blood. DNA for the CDR3: TGCGCCAGCAGGGAGAAGCAGGGGGCTTCCGATCAGCCCCAGCATTTT. Amino acid sequence: CASREKQGASDQPQHF.